This is a list of T cell receptor beta chains from one sample in a study of blood T cells in healthy people across ages. TCRdb passed the 5' RACE reads through MiXCR, listing each CDR3 protein once. Of 1.5 million to 2 million distinct CDR3 sequences listed, roughly 27% are singletons. The sequenced sample was blood. Source of these receptors: a woman under 40 in good health. CDR3s include the opening cysteine and the closing phenylalanine or tryptophan. D genes are given only for firm matches. A clone size is listed for some rows: how often the clone was seen (once, few, many), or a class if it is expanded.

v_gene,abundance,j_gene,d_gene,CDR3nt,CDR3aa
TRBV7-2,few,TRBJ1-1,TRBD1,TGTGCCAGCGCCCGACAGGGAGGCACTGAAGCTTTCTTT,CASARQGGTEAFF
TRBV3-1,-,TRBJ2-1,-,TGTGCCAGCAGCCGAACTGGGAGCCCCTACAATGAGCAGTTCTTC,CASSRTGSPYNEQFF
TRBV12-3/TRBV12-4,many,TRBJ2-5,-,TGTGCCAGCTGCATCCTGGGGGTTTGGGAGACCCAGTACTTC,CASCILGVWETQYF
TRBV15,once,TRBJ2-7,-,TGTGCCACCAGCAGAGATATTGGGGGAAGCTACGAGCAGTACTTC,CATSRDIGGSYEQYF
TRBV5-5,-,TRBJ2-1,-,TGTGCCAGCAACCGAGGACTGAACTACAATGAGCAGTTCTTC,CASNRGLNYNEQFF
TRBV5-1,many,TRBJ2-7,TRBD2,TGCGCCAGCAGCTTTACTAGCGGGACGAGGGAGCAGTACTTC,CASSFTSGTREQYF
TRBV27,many,TRBJ2-7,TRBD2,TGTGCCAGCAGTCAACTAGCGGGCCCCTACGAGCAGTACTTC,CASSQLAGPYEQYF
TRBV7-9,few,TRBJ1-2,TRBD1,TGTGCCAGCAGCAGACAGGGGGCGCGAAATGGTGGCTACACCTTC,CASSRQGARNGGYTF
TRBV7-9,-,TRBJ1-2,TRBD1,TGTGCCAGCACCAGGACAGGGCCCTATGACTACACCTTC,CASTRTGPYDYTF
TRBV7-2,-,TRBJ2-7,-,TGTGCCAGCTTAAAGGCAAGCGGGCACTACGAGCAGTACTTC,CASLKASGHYEQYF
TRBV6-1,few,TRBJ2-1,TRBD2,TGTGCCAGCAGTGAAGCATGGGGGCGGGGGGGCCCCGATGAGCAGTTCTTC,CASSEAWGRGGPDEQFF
TRBV19,few,TRBJ2-3,TRBD2,TGTGCCAGTAGTATAGTCGGGGGGGATACGCAGTATTTT,CASSIVGGDTQYF
TRBV12-3/TRBV12-4,-,TRBJ1-2,-,TGTGCCAGCAACCTTAGGGGGGCAAACTATGGCTACACCTTC,CASNLRGANYGYTF
TRBV2,-,TRBJ2-3,TRBD1,TGTGGAGGACAGGGGAGCACAGATACGCAGTATTTT,CGGQGSTDTQYF
TRBV28,-,TRBJ1-2,-,TGTACCAGCAGTTTTGAGAGGGGAAGGAATGGCTACACCTTC,CTSSFERGRNGYTF
TRBV12-3/TRBV12-4,many,TRBJ2-5,-,TGTGCCAGCGGCATACAAGAGACCCAGTACTTC,CASGIQETQYF
TRBV7-2,few,TRBJ2-3,-,TGTGCCAGCAGCTTATTTCCTAGCACAGATACGCAGTATTTT,CASSLFPSTDTQYF
TRBV28,-,TRBJ1-1,-,TGTGCCAGCACCCTTCCCGGGACACCCATGAACACTGAAGCTTTCTTT,CASTLPGTPMNTEAFF
TRBV18,-,TRBJ2-1,TRBD2,TGTGCCAGCTCACCCTACCGGACTAGCGGGGATTACAATGAGCAGTTCTTC,CASSPYRTSGDYNEQFF
TRBV29-1,many,TRBJ2-7,-,TGCAGCGCTTCCCGGGACTTTGGGATCTACGAGCAGTACTTC,CSASRDFGIYEQYF
TRBV12-3/TRBV12-4,-,TRBJ2-5,TRBD1,TGTGCCAGCAGTCTCTACAGGGGATCTGTGGAGACCCAGTACTTC,CASSLYRGSVETQYF
TRBV20-1,-,TRBJ2-3,TRBD2,TGCAGTGCTAGTGGGGGGACTGGCGGGAGGAGACTTACAGATACGCAGTATTTT,CSASGGTGGRRLTDTQYF
TRBV4-1,-,TRBJ2-3,-,TGCGCCAGCAGCCAAGATGGAGCCGGCCCAGATACGCAGTATTTT,CASSQDGAGPDTQYF
TRBV15,-,TRBJ2-2,-,TGTGCCACCAGCAGACCAGGGGGGGACACCGGGGAGCGGTTTTTT,CATSRPGGDTGERFF
TRBV7-2,few,TRBJ2-7,TRBD2,TGTGCCAGCAGCTTGGAAGCTAGCGGGATCTACGAGCAGTACTTC,CASSLEASGIYEQYF
TRBV24-1,once,TRBJ1-5,-,TGTGCCACCAGTGACCCGGGTGTGGATAGCAATCAGCCCCAGCATTTT,CATSDPGVDSNQPQHF
TRBV20-1,few,TRBJ2-5,-,TGCAGTGCTAGAGGCGAACTGGGAGAGGAGACCCAGTACTTC,CSARGELGEETQYF
TRBV3-1,many,TRBJ2-1,TRBD2,TGTGCCAGCAGGGATCTCCGGGAGGGTAACAATGAGCAGTTCTTC,CASRDLREGNNEQFF